Following are 13 T cell receptor beta chains from one sample sequenced in a study of T cell repertoires in cytomegalovirus infection. TCRdb re-derived calls from the reads in MiXCR, one entry per CDR3 protein. The data contain 740,000 or so distinct CDR3 sequences, less than 40% of them singletons. The sequencing sample was made of PBMCs. The receptors were gathered from a human donor in good health (CMV status not recorded). Some clones in this sample may be carry-over from other donors' samples.

A word on this clonotype: Without the conserved terminal phenylalanine or tryptophan, this CDR3 likely stems from a read error. The chain is built from TRBV28 and TRBJ1-5; D might be TRBD1 (6 bases). Germline CDR1 is MDHEN and CDR2 is SYDVKM. V shed 6 bases and J shed 6 bases, with 15 bases lying between them. The CDR3 extends over 14 amino acids. The CDR3 nucleotides are TGTGCCAGCAGGGGTGGGGGGGCAGGTCAGCCCCAGCATTTG. Translation gives CASRGGGAGQPQHL.

A note on this clonotype: A read error is possible here, since a much larger clone lies one base away. The CDR3 does not close with the conserved phenylalanine or tryptophan, likely indicating a read error. The V gene is TRBV7-2, the J gene TRBJ2-1, with 11 bases matching TRBD2. V lost 6 bases to trimming and J lost 4 bases; unmatched junction nucleotides: 5. The CDR3 is 15 residues long. Per the germline V gene, CDR1 is SGHTA and CDR2 is FQGNSA. The CDR3 nucleotides are TGTGCCAGCAGGGCCGGGACTAGCGGATACAATGAGCAGTTCTTA. Its protein is CASRAGTSGYNEQFL.

This chain connects TRBV12-3 or TRBV12-4 to TRBJ1-2; 7 nucleotides match TRBD1. The CDR3 has 13 amino acids. The CDR3 reads CVSSADRRYGYTF. The DNA for the CDR3 is TGTGTGAGCAGTGCGGACAGGCGCTATGGCTACACCTTC.

As concerns this clonotype: At one end the junction does not follow the germline gene, possibly because of a read error. The V and J genes are TRBV10-2 and TRBJ2-1; TRBD2 agrees at 8 bases. This CDR3 has 15 amino acids. Germline V gene sequence: CDR1 WSHSY, CDR2 SAAADI. The DNA of the CDR3 is TGCGCCAGCAGTTCTAATAGCGGGGCTACCAATGAGCATTTCTTC. This codes for CASSSNSGATNEHFF.

The V call is TRBV11-2, the J call TRBJ2-7, with 7 bases lining up with TRBD1. With V trimmed by 8 bases and J by 1 base, 5 bases remained unmatched. CDR1 and CDR2 (germline): SGHAT, FQNNGV. The CDR3 is made up of 13 amino acids. In DNA form, the CDR3 reads TGTGCCAGCCTCCTACAGGGGTCCTACGAGCAGTACTTC. This encodes CASLLQGSYEQYF. Variable domain in full (rest from reference TRBV11-2 and TRBJ2-7): EAGVAQSPRYKIIEKRQSVAFWCNPISGHATLYWYQQILGQGPKLLIQFQNNGVVDDSQLPKDRFSAERLKGVDSTLKIQPAKLEDSAVYLCASLLQGSYEQYFGPGTRLTVT.

Notes on this clonotype: Germline is not matched at one junction end, which may reflect a read error. CDR3 DNA: TGTGCCAGCAGCCGGACTAGACCCTCGGCCTACAATGAGCAGTTATTC. Its protein is CASSRTRPSAYNEQLF. The J gene is TRBJ2-1, the V gene TRBV7-8, with TRBD2 matching 7 bases. The germline V gene encodes CDR1 SGHVS and CDR2 FQNEAQ. This CDR3 has 16 amino acids.

This clonotype showed up just a few times. This rearrangement joins TRBV11-2 to TRBJ2-5; 8 bases are a match to TRBD1. V gave up 1 base and J gave up 5 bases; unmatched junction bases: 9. CDR3 size: 16 residues. Germline CDR1 SGHAT, CDR2 FQNNGV. CDR3 DNA: TGTGCCAGCAGCTTAGCGAGGCGGACAGGGCTGGAGACCCAGTACTTC. Translation gives CASSLARRTGLETQYF. Full variable domain (outside the CDR3, taken from reference TRBV11-2 and TRBJ2-5): EAGVAQSPRYKIIEKRQSVAFWCNPISGHATLYWYQQILGQGPKLLIQFQNNGVVDDSQLPKDRFSAERLKGVDSTLKIQPAKLEDSAVYLCASSLARRTGLETQYFGPGTRLLVL.

The gene calls are TRBV12-3 or TRBV12-4 and TRBJ2-1; 8 nucleotides match TRBD1. V shed 6 bases, J shed 6 bases, and the junction held 4 bases outside the gene matches. The CDR3 has 13 amino acids. In nucleotides, the CDR3 is TGTGCCAGCAGGGGACAGGCGACCAATGAGCAGTTCTTC. It encodes CASRGQATNEQFF.

This clonotype was found many times. The chain recombines TRBV7-6 with TRBJ1-2, with a weak D call TRBD1 (5 bases). V was pared by 3 bases and J by 7 bases, with 18 bases between. CDR3 length equals 15 residues. Germline V CDR1 and CDR2: SGHVS, FNYEAQ. The CDR3 is CASSFSSGGSGGYTF. For the CDR3, the DNA is TGTGCCAGCAGCTTTAGTTCCGGGGGATCAGGTGGCTACACCTTC.

In this sample, this clonotype turned up a few times. The CDR3 here is CASSQSGTLNQPQHF. CDR3 nucleotides: TGCGCCAGCAGCCAGTCCGGGACACTGAATCAGCCCCAGCATTTT. The chain couples TRBV4-1 to TRBJ1-5; D may be TRBD1 (6 bases). Trimming left V 3 bases short and J 4 bases short, with 13 bases between. Germline values: CDR1 MGHRA, CDR2 YSYEKL. This CDR3 comprises 15 residues.

The genes are TRBV12-3 or TRBV12-4 and TRBJ1-5; no firm D call. The V and J ends lost 5 bases and 0 bases respectively, with 20 bases between them. This CDR3 comprises 18 residues. CDR3 amino acids: CASSPGSQVHYSNQPQHF. The DNA for the CDR3 is TGTGCCAGCAGTCCCGGGAGTCAGGTCCACTATAGCAATCAGCCCCAGCATTTT.

This clonotype was observed a handful of times. V usage is TRBV12-3 or TRBV12-4 and J usage is TRBJ1-3, with a tentative D call TRBD1 (6 bases). Trimming cost V 8 bases and J 4 bases, with 15 bases left between them. The CDR3 is made up of 14 amino acids. CDR3 in DNA: TGTGCCAGCGGTGCACAGGGTGCAGGAAACACCATATATTTT. Amino acid sequence: CASGAQGAGNTIYF.

This clonotype was seen only a few times. The chain recombines TRBV12-3 or TRBV12-4 with TRBJ1-1; D gene uncertain. V was trimmed by 5 bases and J by 4 bases, leaving 17 bases between them. The CDR3 length is 15 residues. This CDR3 is CASSRQRGGGTEAFF. In DNA, the CDR3 is TGTGCCAGCAGTCGGCAGCGGGGTGGTGGCACTGAAGCTTTCTTT.